The 18 T cell receptor beta chains below were found in one sample sequenced in a study of blood T cells in healthy people across ages. Combining a sample-barcoded 5' primer with a J-beta primer mix, a second PCR ran for about 6 to 11 cycles. TCRdb re-called the 5' RACE reads with MiXCR, one entry per CDR3 protein. The sample lists almost 550,000 distinct CDR3 sequences; more than 20% were seen once. The sample was also linked to a second study, of T cells of mothers and their children.

Sequencing was done on a sample of blood. All receptors come from a boy aged 5-17 years in good health.

This rearrangement joins TRBV24-1 to TRBJ2-3; either TRBD1 or TRBD2 may supply D (5 bases each). Trimming shortened V by 4 bases and J by 4 bases, and 11 bases separated the two germline ends. Germline CDR1 and CDR2: KGHDR and SFDVKD. The CDR3 contains 14 residues. The CDR3 DNA follows: TGTGCCACCAGTGAGGACCTGGGACCAGATACGCAGTATTTT. This sequence encodes CATSEDLGPDTQYF.

This clonotype came up a few times. J is TRBJ2-7 and V is TRBV6-5; 10 positions match TRBD1. This CDR3 spans 14 amino acids. The germline V gene has CDR1 MNHEY and CDR2 SVGAGI. Unmatched junction bases numbered 5, after V lost 7 bases and J lost 2 bases. CDR3 nucleotides: TGTGCCAGCAACCGGGACAGGGGTCCCTACGAGCAGTACTTC. Its translation: CASNRDRGPYEQYF.

This clonotype appeared a few times. The chain carries TRBV4-2 and TRBJ2-1; 10 nucleotides agree with TRBD2. The trim removed 5 bases at V and 10 bases at J, leaving 11 bases unmatched. The CDR3 has 15 amino acids. CDR1 and CDR2 from the germline V gene are LGHNA and YNFKEQ. The CDR3 region is CASSSLAGDFGEQFF. The CDR3 bases are TGTGCCAGCAGCTCTCTAGCGGGGGACTTCGGGGAGCAGTTCTTC.

This clonotype was seen a handful of times. The chain carries TRBV29-1 and TRBJ2-1; 7 bases fit TRBD1. Trimming removed 8 bases from V and 8 bases from J; junction bases left unmatched: 9. Per germline, CDR1 SQVTM and CDR2 ANQGSEA. CDR3 size: 12 residues. CDR3 sequence: CSPTRGPDEQFF. For the CDR3, the DNA is TGCAGCCCCACGAGGGGGCCGGATGAGCAGTTCTTC.

J is TRBJ2-5 and V is TRBV28; possibly TRBD2 for D (6 bases). Germline-derived CDR1 and CDR2 are MDHEN and SYDVKM. This CDR3 region has 16 residues. V dropped 3 bases and J dropped 1 base, with 15 bases sitting between them. The CDR3 nucleotides are TGTGCCAGCAGTTTCGGGAGTGGACGTTCCCAAGAGACCCAGTACTTC. Protein sequence: CASSFGSGRSQETQYF.

The table lists this clonotype with a few counts. The chain combines TRBV20-1 with TRBJ1-6; D is unclear. V was trimmed by 6 bases and J by 3 bases, leaving 12 bases between them. CDR1 is DFQATT and CDR2 is SNEGSKA in the germline V gene (reference sequence). CDR3 length: 14 residues. CDR3 sequence reads: CSAGSGLYNSPLHF. The CDR3, as DNA: TGCAGTGCCGGATCTGGACTCTATAATTCACCCCTCCACTTT.

In DNA form, the CDR3 reads TGTGCCAGCGGCCCGCAGGGAAACGAGCAGTACTTC. It codes for CASGPQGNEQYF. The chain joins TRBV28 to TRBJ2-5; maybe TRBD1 (5 bases). The DNA end lines up better with TRBJ2-7; the J call may be wrong. The CDR3 extends over 12 amino acids. CDR1 and CDR2 from the germline V gene are MDHEN and SYDVKM.

This clonotype was found a few times. V and J are TRBV4-3 and TRBJ2-7, with D possibly being TRBD1 or TRBD2 (7 bases each). Trimming shortened V by 1 base and J by 2 bases, and 15 bases separated the two germline ends. CDR1 and CDR2 from the germline V gene are LGHNA and YSLEER. The CDR3 loop spans 16 amino acids. For the CDR3, the DNA is TGCGCCAGCAGCCAAGTGTGGGGAGGGACAGCCTACGAGCAGTACTTC. This sequence encodes CASSQVWGGTAYEQYF.

As regards this clonotype: One end of the junction fails to match germline, which may point to a read error. The chain couples TRBV13 to TRBJ2-5; D perhaps matches TRBD2 (6 bases). The better agreement between TRBJ2-7 and the DNA end casts doubt on the J call. The CDR3 has 14 residues. CDR1 and CDR2 (germline): PRHDT, FYEKMQ (reference sequence). The CDR3 nucleotides are TGTGCCACCAGCTCCCGACTAGGGCTGGGCGAGCAGTACTTC. It codes for CATSSRLGLGEQYF.

The chain is built from TRBV10-3 and TRBJ2-5; TRBD2 might be the D (5 bases). Trimming removed 7 bases from V and 2 bases from J, with 8 bases in between. The CDR3 runs 12 residues. Germline CDR1 ENHRY, CDR2 SYGVKD. CDR3 in amino acids: CAIMGSQETQYF. The CDR3 nucleotides read TGTGCCATCATGGGGAGTCAAGAGACCCAGTACTTC.

This clonotype was found many times. The chain carries TRBV14 and TRBJ2-1; D unclear. The germline V gene has CDR1 SGHDN and CDR2 FVKESK. With 0 bases removed from V and 0 bases from J, the gap between germline ends came to 6 bases. This CDR3 region has 15 residues. The DNA of the CDR3 is TGTGCCAGCAGCCAAGAAGGGCTCTCCTACAATGAGCAGTTCTTC. Translating it yields CASSQEGLSYNEQFF.

This clonotype has ten or more counts. This chain joins TRBV6-2 or TRBV6-3 and TRBJ2-5; the D gene is possibly TRBD1 (6 bases). In germline, CDR1 is MNHEY, CDR2 SVGEGT. The CDR3 runs 14 residues. V lost 6 bases and J lost 1, with 12 bases in between. The CDR3 loop is CASSRTETQETQYF. The CDR3 DNA reads as TGTGCCAGCAGCAGGACAGAGACCCAAGAGACCCAGTACTTC.

The V gene is TRBV28, the J gene TRBJ2-3, with D hard to call. Germline CDR1 MDHEN, CDR2 SYDVKM. The ends were cut back, 3 bases at V and 2 bases at J, with 9 bases in the middle. The CDR3 runs 14 residues. CDR3 DNA sequence: TGTGCCAGCAGTTTCCCCCCCCCCACAGATACGCAGTATTTT. This gives the protein CASSFPPPTDTQYF. The complete variable domain, with remaining parts taken from reference TRBV28 and TRBJ2-3, reads DVKVTQSSRYLVKRTGEKVFLECVQDMDHENMFWYRQDPGLGLRLIYFSYDVKMKEKGDIPEGYSVSREKKERFSLILESASTNQTSMYLCASSFPPPTDTQYFGPGTRLTVL.

The rearrangement uses TRBV12-3 or TRBV12-4 and TRBJ2-3, with 9 bases aligning to TRBD2. The length of the CDR3 is 14 residues. V lost 8 bases, J lost 5 bases, and 8 bases stayed unmatched. CDR3 loop: CASGEGLAGDTQYF. CDR3 in DNA: TGTGCCAGCGGAGAGGGACTAGCAGGAGATACGCAGTATTTT.

The chain is built from TRBV2 and TRBJ1-1, with D possibly being TRBD1 (5 bases). V was trimmed by 7 bases and J by 5 bases, leaving 20 bases between them. Germline V lookup: CDR1 SNHLY, CDR2 FYNNEI. This CDR3 comprises 15 residues. The CDR3 DNA reads as TGTGCCAGCACTCGAATGGGAGGGGAGGGGACTGAAGCTTTCTTT. Translating gives CASTRMGGEGTEAFF.

This clonotype was seen at least ten times. The genes are TRBV28 and TRBJ2-4; D unresolved. The CDR3 spans 12 residues. Germline values: CDR1 MDHEN, CDR2 SYDVKM. The V gene lost 0 bases and the J gene lost 9 bases, with 6 bases spanning the gap. The CDR3 sequence is CASSLWGGIQYF. The CDR3, as DNA: TGTGCCAGCAGTTTATGGGGCGGCATTCAGTACTTC.

The chain combines TRBV28 with TRBJ2-7; 11 bases are a match to TRBD1. The CDR3 length is 15 residues. After removal of 5 bases from V and 5 bases from J, the junction contained 8 bases not matched to a gene. The V gene's germline CDR1 is MDHEN and CDR2 SYDVKM. The CDR3 DNA follows: TGTGCCAGCAGTCTCGGACAGGGGGCGATCAACGAGCAGTACTTC. The encoded protein is CASSLGQGAINEQYF.

In this sample, this clonotype turned up many times. The chain employs TRBV7-8 and TRBJ2-7, with a tentative D call TRBD1 (5 bases). Germline CDR1 is SGHVS and CDR2 is FQNEAQ. The V end was cut by 1 base, the J end by 4 bases, with 8 bases between. CDR3 size: 13 residues. Written as DNA, the CDR3 is TGTGCCAGCAGCTTAGGGGGCGTGTACGAGCAGTACTTC. Encoded protein: CASSLGGVYEQYF.